This T cell receptor (beta chain) was captured in a study of T cells after yellow fever vaccination. Study-wide results and caveats: Sorted memory cells at day 0 lacked detectable levels of almost all vaccine-responding clonotypes. Subsequent to the booster, the majority of primary-vaccination clones reappeared (96% CD4, more than 70% CD8). Overall, a small share of clonotypes was seen in both CD4 and CD8 compartments.

This clonotype was recorded at least ten times. Template switching by 5'RACE produced TCR cDNA, adding a universal primer site and UMIs. TCRdb re-called the 5' RACE reads with MiXCR, one entry per CDR3 protein. The table lists about 22,000 distinct CDR3 sequences, 4% to 6% of them singletons, with over 15% in the top ten. The CDR3 is made up of 16 amino acids. V shed 4 bases, J shed 12 bases, and the junction held 13 bases outside the gene matches. The germline V gene encodes CDR1 SGHTA and CDR2 FQGNSA. V gene TRBV7-2 combines with J gene TRBJ2-1; TRBD2 agrees at 12 bases. Here the sequenced sample was PBMCs, either bulk or a sorted T-cell subset (CD4+, CD8+, memory, or dextramer-sorted; not recorded which), taken around 45 days after the first yellow fever vaccination. The receptor comes from a man between 18 and 35 years old who received the YFV17D yellow fever vaccine. The CDR3 here is CASSSSGGALVSGQFF. The CDR3 region has the DNA TGTGCCAGCAGCTCTAGCGGGGGGGCCCTTGTGAGCGGGCAGTTCTTC.